Described below is a single T cell receptor beta chain sequence and its context. Its antigen is as yet unknown. Treatment: AdE1-LMPpoly-expanded autologous EBV-specific T-cell therapy followed by anti-PD-1 nivolumab. The V gene lost 3 bases and the J gene lost 3 bases, with 11 bases spanning the gap. CDR1 is MRHNA and CDR2 is SNTAGT in the germline V gene. This CDR3 is built from 14 residues. Repertoires were generated with immunoSEQ multiplex PCR, while TCRdb's copy carries only in-frame clones and drops some. The sample lists roughly 22,000 clones; over 65% were seen once. This entry comes from a study of EBV T-cell therapy then PD-1 blockade in nasopharyngeal carcinoma.

This receptor was identified in a man aged 35 to 55 with nasopharyngeal carcinoma. The chain carries TRBV6-4 and TRBJ1-1; D gene uncertain. The sequences come from CD8+ T cells from blood, collected at day -245 from a patient whose treatment included autologous EBV-specific T cells and nivolumab. Here the CDR3 reads CASSERPEYTEAFF. The CDR3 nucleotides read TGTGCCAGCAGTGAACGTCCGGAGTACACTGAAGCTTTCTTT.